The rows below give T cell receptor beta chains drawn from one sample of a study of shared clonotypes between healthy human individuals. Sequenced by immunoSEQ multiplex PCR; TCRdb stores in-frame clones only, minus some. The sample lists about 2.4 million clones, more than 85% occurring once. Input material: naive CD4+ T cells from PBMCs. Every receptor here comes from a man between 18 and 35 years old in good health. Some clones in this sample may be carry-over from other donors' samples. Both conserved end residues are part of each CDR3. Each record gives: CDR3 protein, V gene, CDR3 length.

CDR3 protein: CASSLGGTEQFF; V gene: TRBV5-1; CDR3 length: 12
CDR3 protein: CASSSDGHSNQPQHF; V gene: TRBV5-1; CDR3 length: 15
CDR3 protein: CASSLARHSLNTEAFF; V gene: TRBV7-8; CDR3 length: 16
CDR3 protein: CASSFGGSYEQYF; V gene: TRBV28; CDR3 length: 13
CDR3 protein: CASSSRRTGNTIYF; V gene: TRBV14; CDR3 length: 14
CDR3 protein: CASSFGTGISQPQHF; V gene: TRBV7-9; CDR3 length: 15
CDR3 protein: CASSQAEQETQYF; V gene: TRBV14; CDR3 length: 13
CDR3 protein: CASSPIRGGEKLFF; V gene: TRBV27; CDR3 length: 14
CDR3 protein: CASTPGGSGANVLTF; V gene: TRBV11-2; CDR3 length: 15
CDR3 protein: CATSSYNSGNTIYF; V gene: TRBV15; CDR3 length: 14
CDR3 protein: CASSRLGPGRIYGYTF; V gene: TRBV28; CDR3 length: 16
CDR3 protein: CASSLLVAGETQYF; V gene: TRBV5-1; CDR3 length: 14
CDR3 protein: CASSQTSGGDTQYF; V gene: TRBV18; CDR3 length: 14
CDR3 protein: CASSKGPGTGGYEQYF; V gene: TRBV19; CDR3 length: 16
CDR3 protein: CATYAGVTDTQYF; V gene: TRBV10-3; CDR3 length: 13
CDR3 protein: CSVGGTGDIQYF; V gene: TRBV29-1; CDR3 length: 12
CDR3 protein: CASSPSSGEETQYF; V gene: TRBV18; CDR3 length: 14
CDR3 protein: CASSLDRVGDTEAFF; V gene: TRBV7-9; CDR3 length: 15
CDR3 protein: CASSQESRAVLWDTIYF; V gene: TRBV4-2; CDR3 length: 17
CDR3 protein: CASSLTGVLNYGYTF; V gene: TRBV27; CDR3 length: 15
CDR3 protein: CAISEFEGVHEQYF; V gene: TRBV10-3; CDR3 length: 14
CDR3 protein: CASSLQGTNYGYTF; V gene: TRBV27; CDR3 length: 14
CDR3 protein: CASSISGTGAYNEQFF; V gene: TRBV7-2; CDR3 length: 16
CDR3 protein: CAGCDRPDEQYF; V gene: TRBV30; CDR3 length: 12
CDR3 protein: CASRGLAGDTGELFF; V gene: TRBV6-5; CDR3 length: 15
CDR3 protein: CASSVSGANTEAFF; V gene: TRBV9; CDR3 length: 14
CDR3 protein: CASSLTGTNGNTIYF; V gene: TRBV5-6; CDR3 length: 15
CDR3 protein: CASSADRGRDYGYTF; V gene: TRBV7-2; CDR3 length: 15
CDR3 protein: CASSVGTGGRTQYF; V gene: TRBV9; CDR3 length: 14
CDR3 protein: CASSLEASSYEQYF; V gene: TRBV6-1; CDR3 length: 14
CDR3 protein: CASSRAGLADTQYF; V gene: TRBV25-1; CDR3 length: 14
CDR3 protein: CAIRGRETQYF; V gene: TRBV10-3; CDR3 length: 11
CDR3 protein: CASSKWEGCYTF; V gene: TRBV21-1; CDR3 length: 12
CDR3 protein: CASSSRAGTYEQYF; V gene: TRBV11-2; CDR3 length: 14
CDR3 protein: CASSPPDQPQHF; V gene: TRBV7-9; CDR3 length: 12
CDR3 protein: CASRLRRAGANVLTF; V gene: TRBV5-6; CDR3 length: 15
CDR3 protein: CASSAQGAQETQYF; V gene: TRBV6-1; CDR3 length: 14
CDR3 protein: CASSLSRGNTIYF; V gene: TRBV5-8; CDR3 length: 13
CDR3 protein: CASSSWAGTGELFF; V gene: TRBV11-2; CDR3 length: 14
CDR3 protein: CASSPPDRNTGELFF; V gene: TRBV4-1; CDR3 length: 15
CDR3 protein: CSVRGPQGAEQYF; V gene: TRBV29-1; CDR3 length: 13
CDR3 protein: CASSWGPGRYTF; V gene: TRBV5-6; CDR3 length: 12
CDR3 protein: CASSPLGLAGVPSEQYF; V gene: TRBV18; CDR3 length: 17
CDR3 protein: CAIRRPSSYEQYF; V gene: TRBV6-5; CDR3 length: 13
CDR3 protein: CASSRGVTEAFF; V gene: TRBV28; CDR3 length: 12
CDR3 protein: CASAKQGANTANEKLFF; V gene: TRBV5-4; CDR3 length: 17
CDR3 protein: CASSERASVDYTF; V gene: TRBV2; CDR3 length: 13
CDR3 protein: CASSDTGYEQYF; V gene: TRBV7-8; CDR3 length: 12
CDR3 protein: CASSLPNRGDWHTDTQYF; V gene: TRBV7-9; CDR3 length: 18
CDR3 protein: CASSARTECFF; V gene: TRBV18; CDR3 length: 11
CDR3 protein: CASSQRNEQFF; V gene: TRBV14; CDR3 length: 11
CDR3 protein: CASSLTGTGGAEQFF; V gene: TRBV28; CDR3 length: 15
CDR3 protein: CAWSVRRLAGLTYEQYF; V gene: TRBV30; CDR3 length: 17
CDR3 protein: CASSNSGGTDTQYF; V gene: TRBV7-2; CDR3 length: 14
CDR3 protein: CASSAEGTGELFF; V gene: TRBV2; CDR3 length: 13
CDR3 protein: CASNSGTGSVAEQYF; V gene: TRBV2; CDR3 length: 15
CDR3 protein: CASSGGQGADTQYF; V gene: TRBV7-9; CDR3 length: 14
CDR3 protein: CASSDSQAIGANVLTF; V gene: TRBV6-4; CDR3 length: 16
CDR3 protein: CASGGQGGNYGYTF; V gene: TRBV2; CDR3 length: 14
CDR3 protein: CASSPLQGVVSGELFF; V gene: TRBV14; CDR3 length: 16